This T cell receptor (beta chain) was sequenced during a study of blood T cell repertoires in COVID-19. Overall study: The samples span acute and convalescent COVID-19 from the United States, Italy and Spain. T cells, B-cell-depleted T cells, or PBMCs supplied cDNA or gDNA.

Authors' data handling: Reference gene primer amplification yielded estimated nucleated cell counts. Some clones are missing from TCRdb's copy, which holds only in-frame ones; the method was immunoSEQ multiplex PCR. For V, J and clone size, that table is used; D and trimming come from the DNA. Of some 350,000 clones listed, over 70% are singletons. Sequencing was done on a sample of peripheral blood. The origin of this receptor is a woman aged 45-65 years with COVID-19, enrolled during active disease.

CDR3 loop: CATSRDLGLAGWAQYF. The CDR3 DNA follows: TGTGCCACCAGCAGAGATCTTGGTCTAGCGGGATGGGCGCAGTATTTT. The J gene is TRBJ2-3, the V gene TRBV15, with 9 bases that match TRBD2. The germline gives CDR1 LNHNV, CDR2 YYDKDF (reference sequence). The CDR3 spans 16 residues. V trimming: 0 bases; J trimming: 10 bases; junction bases outside the gene matches: 11.